This T cell receptor (beta chain) derives from a study of cytomegalovirus exposure and HLA in healthy donors. Looking at the study overall: Of the donors genotyped, several hundred in all, over 80% fell in the Caucasian-associated ancestry cluster.

General study results and limits: Common viral pathogens seemed to be connected with several of the most significant clusters, according to a later analysis. Some public TCRs appeared in many individuals, while most sequences were rare. More clonal expansion characterized HLA-associated TCR beta chains than equally common others in a later analysis.

The PCR ran on 60 Vbeta and 13 Jbeta primers. Data came from immunoSEQ multiplex PCR; TCRdb stores just in-frame clones and leaves some out. The sample carries 200,000 to 250,000 clones, over 60% recorded once. Germline V CDR1 and CDR2: SGHNT, YYREEE (reference sequence). Trimming left V 4 bases short and J 13 bases short, with 17 bases between. This CDR3 is built from 12 residues. As concerns this clone: The antigen is not known.

V is TRBV5-4 and J is TRBJ1-1; tentatively, D is TRBD1 (5 bases). The sample was PBMCs. The sequence came from a man in his late teens or twenties in good health and CMV-seronegative. The CDR3 DNA reads as TGTGCCAGCAGCCTGGGGGAGGGCTTGGGTTTCTTT. This gives the protein CASSLGEGLGFF.